Sequencing of this T cell receptor (beta chain) was carried out in a study of Tregs in tolerant kidney transplant recipients. Regarding the study as a whole: Activated donor B cell expansion appeared to reveal the most relevant donor-specific TCRbeta repertoire.

To note about this clone: Its cognate antigen is unknown. The read terminates 3 residues before the CDR3 end, so the remaining end is supplied by the germline J gene.

Profiling relied on immunoSEQ multiplex PCR, and the TCRdb table lists in-frame clones only, not all of them. This table lists more than 6,000 clones. The nonmyeloablative bone marrow transplants came from related graft donors, with transient mixed chimerism. From germline, CDR1 is DFQATT and CDR2 SNEGSKA (reference sequence). The V end lost 0 bases, the J end lost 4 bases, and 12 bases lay between the germline ends. This CDR3 has 14 amino acids. This chain uses TRBV20-1 with TRBJ1-2, with D perhaps matching TRBD1 (5 bases). Sequences were derived from CD4+ T cells from blood (PBMCs), sampled 6 months after the transplant. This clonotype was sampled from a human patient who received a combined kidney and bone marrow transplant. Part of the T cells may come from the graft donor. CDR3: CSARDGGVGYGYTF. Partial CDR3 DNA: TGCAGTGCTAGAGATGGGGGGGTTGGCTATGGC.